These T cell receptor beta chains were read from a single sample in a study of blood T cell repertoires in COVID-19. The table came from immunoSEQ multiplex PCR; TCRdb's copy has only in-frame clones and leaves some out. The profile covers 60,000 or so clones, with over 80% appearing a single time and about 9.4% taken by the ten largest. Sequencing was done on a sample of peripheral blood. The source of these receptors is a man younger than 40 with COVID-19, enrolled during active disease. The conserved cysteine and the conserved F or W are not part of the CDR3 here. Clone size, where shown, is once, few, many, or a class for clones that have expanded.

CDR3,V,J,size
ASSLYPGQLNEKLF,TRBV27,TRBJ1-4,-
ASSYLTGAKNIQY,TRBV6-6,TRBJ2-4,-
ASSSMSGDYNEQF,TRBV6-5,TRBJ2-1,once
ASSQGTEAF,TRBV6-2/TRBV6-3,TRBJ1-1,-
ASSRGLATPGY,TRBV9,TRBJ2-7,-
ASSLSFWQGAFNQPQH,TRBV7-3,TRBJ1-5,-
ASSSLGRGPTEAF,TRBV5-1,TRBJ1-1,once
SVAVRGSSGNTIY,TRBV29-1,TRBJ1-3,-
ASSPPSGYEQY,TRBV6-5,TRBJ2-7,-
RTGETQY,TRBV20-1,TRBJ2-5,-
ASSQPGQGNTEAF,TRBV3-1/TRBV3-2,TRBJ1-1,-
ASTRTSVVGEQF,TRBV2,TRBJ2-1,-
ASSSTSGQLNTEAF,TRBV5-8,TRBJ1-1,few
ASSKQGTETQY,TRBV28,TRBJ2-5,-
ASSPPGTANYGYT,TRBV18,TRBJ1-2,-
ASSTGRQPQH,TRBV6-5,TRBJ1-5,-
AISEQANTGELF,TRBV10-3,TRBJ2-2,-
ASSSRPGTGFGAYGYT,TRBV28,TRBJ1-2,-
ATDPGQDNEQY,TRBV28,TRBJ2-7,-
ASNVDRGFASNQPQH,TRBV5-5,TRBJ1-5,-
ASSFFSGSGETQY,TRBV11-2,TRBJ2-5,-
ASSYGIGDYEQY,TRBV6-5,TRBJ2-7,-
ASKTGNQPQH,TRBV2,TRBJ1-5,-
ASSYGQLAF,TRBV6-5,TRBJ1-1,-
ASSLRENTEAF,TRBV27,TRBJ1-1,-
ASRAETGNYGYT,TRBV2,TRBJ1-2,-
ASSFRESTEAF,TRBV27,TRBJ1-1,once
ASAGEREGLNEQF,TRBV5-8,TRBJ2-1,-